The 28 T cell receptor beta chains listed next were all sequenced from one sample in a study of T cells in women clearing cervical HPV infection. Sequencing was performed with immunoSEQ multiplex PCR; in TCRdb, only in-frame clones are kept and a portion is missing. In total, the table holds about 34,000 clones. The sequenced sample consisted of blood buffy coat. The receptor source for this set is a woman between 18 and 70 years old with a cervical HPV16 infection that either progressed to CIN3+ or cleared (not recorded which).

Points on this clone: The CDR3 goes on 3 residues after the read ends, and that part is filled in from the germline J gene. The chain joins TRBV10-3 to TRBJ1-6; TRBD1 matches 7 bases. The V gene's germline CDR1 is ENHRY and CDR2 SYGVKD. V shed 10 bases and J 8 bases; nucleotides not matched to a gene: 8. This CDR3 spans 13 amino acids. This chain's CDR3 is CATTTGRDSPLHF. The part of the CDR3 DNA that was read is TGTGCCACCACGACAGGGCGGGATTCACCC.

A remark on this clone: The read comes to an end 3 residues before the CDR3 does, leaving the germline J gene to fill in the end. The gene calls are TRBV5-6 and TRBJ1-2; possible D gene TRBD1, 5 bases. Germline V gene data show CDR1 as SGHDT and CDR2 as YYEEEE. The CDR3 has 13 residues. Trimming removed 1 base at V and 4 bases at J, with 8 bases between. The CDR3 sequence: CASSLSQGYGYTF. Partial CDR3 DNA: TGTGCCAGCAGCTTGAGCCAGGGCTATGGC.

About this clone itself: Read coverage stops 3 residues before the CDR3 terminus; the germline J gene supplies the remainder. The J gene is TRBJ1-1, the V gene TRBV6-1; maybe TRBD1 (5 bases). The CDR3 is made up of 15 amino acids. With 4 bases removed from V and 5 bases from J, the gap between germline ends came to 17 bases. Germline values: CDR1 MNHNS, CDR2 SASEGT. The sequenced CDR3 bases are TGTGCCAGCAGTGCCGGGGGGGGGTCTACAACTGAA. Translation gives CASSAGGGSTTE. The full CDR3 protein reads CASSAGGGSTTEAFF.

As for this clone: The missing CDR3 end, 3 residues past where the read stops, is filled in from the germline J gene. This chain connects TRBV19 to TRBJ2-2; 11 nucleotides align to TRBD2. V was clipped by 7 bases and J by 2 bases; unmatched bases: 3. Germline assignment: CDR1 LNHDA and CDR2 SQIVND (reference sequence). The CDR3 consists of 15 residues. Partial CDR3 DNA: TGTGCCAGTACGACTAGCGGGGTTAACACCGGGGAG. Its protein is CASTTSGVNTGE. The whole CDR3 reads CASTTSGVNTGELFF.

For this clone: The CDR3 is cut off 3 residues early in the read; its end comes from the germline J gene. The chain recombines TRBV29-1 with TRBJ2-5; D may be TRBD1 (5 bases). Trimming stripped 5 bases from V and 4 bases from J, with 14 bases between. CDR1 and CDR2 (germline): SQVTM, ANQGSEA. CDR3 size: 13 residues. CDR3 bases read: TGCAGCGTTAGGGGCAGTCTAGGAGAGACC. Translating gives CSVRGSLGET. The whole CDR3 protein reads CSVRGSLGETQYF.

Regarding this clone: Read data end 3 residues before the CDR3 end; the end is taken from the germline J gene. This chain joins TRBV7-3 and TRBJ2-2; unclear D gene. Germline V CDR1 and CDR2: SGHTA, FQGTGA. With 0 bases removed from V and 6 bases from J, the gap between germline ends came to 11 bases. The CDR3 consists of 15 residues. The CDR3 DNA, read in part, is TGTGCCAGCAGCTTAACGCCAGTTATGTCCGGGGAG. Its protein is CASSLTPVMSGE. The CDR3 reads in full as CASSLTPVMSGELFF.

Of note for this clone: The read terminates 3 residues before the CDR3 end, so the remaining end is supplied by the germline J gene. The chain carries TRBV30 and TRBJ2-3; D may be TRBD1 (5 bases). Germline V gene lookup returns CDR1 GTSNPN and CDR2 SVGIG (reference sequence). This CDR3 spans 11 amino acids. CDR3: CAWSVRQTQYF. The CDR3 DNA, read in part, is TGTGCCTGGAGTGTACGACAGACG.

Judged by frequency, this clone is medium-sized. The read ends 3 residues early relative to the CDR3; the germline J gene fills the gap. This chain connects TRBV20-1 to TRBJ2-3, with 7 positions matching TRBD2. The CDR3 runs 14 residues. Trimming took 3 bases from V and 4 from J; bases not matched to a gene: 7. Germline V gene sequence: CDR1 DFQATT, CDR2 SNEGSKA (reference sequence). The sequenced CDR3 bases are TGCAGTGCTAGCGGGGGGATCCCCGCAGATACG. This gives the protein CSASGGIPADT. The full CDR3 sequence reads CSASGGIPADTQYF.

As concerns this clone: The read terminates 3 residues ahead of where the CDR3 ends, so the germline J gene completes it. The chain couples TRBV20-1 to TRBJ2-2; TRBD1 might be the D (6 bases). The V gene's germline CDR1 is DFQATT and CDR2 SNEGSKA (reference sequence). The CDR3 sequence is 12 residues long. The V and J ends lost 6 bases and 2 bases respectively, with 7 bases between them. CDR3 amino acids: CSAGGNTGELFF. The CDR3 DNA, read in part, is TGCAGTGCAGGGGGTAACACCGGGGAG.

Details on this clone: The read terminates 3 residues ahead of where the CDR3 ends, so the germline J gene completes it. This chain joins TRBV6-2 or TRBV6-3 and TRBJ1-4, with TRBD1 as a possible D gene (5 bases). This CDR3 comprises 16 residues. Germline V gene lookup returns CDR1 MNHEY and CDR2 SVGEGT. The V end lost 6 bases, the J end lost 3 bases, and 17 bases lay between the germline ends. The part of the CDR3 DNA that was read is TGTGCCAGCAGACCGGACACCATTACACCTAATGAAAAA. Translated, it gives CASRPDTITPNEK. The CDR3 in its entirety is CASRPDTITPNEKLFF.

Notes on this clone: The read stops 3 residues short of the end of the CDR3; the missing end is completed from the germline J gene. The rearrangement joins TRBV7-2 to TRBJ2-1; D might be TRBD1 (5 bases). Germline lookup yields CDR1 SGHTA and CDR2 FQGNSA. This CDR3 spans 15 amino acids. Trimming shortened V by 1 base and J by 6 bases, and 13 bases separated the two germline ends. CDR3 residues: CASSLGVRDFNEQFF. CDR3 DNA (partial): TGTGCCAGCAGCTTAGGTGTCAGGGATTTCAATGAG.

Worth noting for this clone: The read halts 3 residues ahead of the CDR3 end, with the missing end drawn from the germline J gene. The chain employs TRBV30 and TRBJ1-1; no clear D gene. The CDR3 runs to 13 residues. Between the trimmed V and J ends, which lost 1 base and 7 bases, there was a span of 13 bases. Germline CDR1 and CDR2: GTSNPN and SVGIG (reference sequence). The CDR3 DNA, read in part, is TGTGCCTGGAGTGCCACCGGGGTCGGTGAA. Its translation is CAWSATGVGE. The entire CDR3 reads CAWSATGVGEAFF.

A remark on this clone: The CDR3 goes on 3 residues after the read ends, and that part is filled in from the germline J gene. The chain employs TRBV2 and TRBJ1-1, with 7 positions matching TRBD1. With V trimmed by 5 bases and J by 6 bases, 6 bases remained unmatched. Per germline, CDR1 SNHLY and CDR2 FYNNEI. The CDR3 totals 13 residues. The CDR3 protein is CASSPDRAAEAFF. The sequenced CDR3 bases are TGTGCCAGCAGTCCTGACAGGGCGGCTGAA.

Worth noting for this clone: The CDR3 extends 3 residues past the end of the read, so its final part is completed from the germline J gene. The chain is built from TRBV11-2 and TRBJ2-3; D is undetermined. Germline assignment: CDR1 SGHAT and CDR2 FQNNGV. The CDR3 extends over 13 amino acids. CDR3 protein: CASSLGAKETQYF. The CDR3 bases that were read are TGTGCCAGCAGCTTAGGTGCGAAAGAGACG.

As to this clone: Read data end 3 residues before the CDR3 end; the end is taken from the germline J gene. The genes are TRBV20-1 and TRBJ1-5; unclear D gene. Trimming pared 4 bases from V and 5 bases from J, leaving 12 bases between. In germline, CDR1 is DFQATT, CDR2 SNEGSKA (reference sequence). CDR3 length: 13 residues. CDR3 sequence reads: CSANSLLDQPQHF. The CDR3 DNA, read in part, is TGCAGTGCTAATTCCCTTCTAGATCAGCCC.

Concerning this clone itself: The read ends 3 residues early relative to the CDR3; the germline J gene fills the gap. V and J are TRBV13 and TRBJ2-5; D possibly corresponds to TRBD2 (6 bases). CDR3 length: 16 residues. Germline values: CDR1 PRHDT, CDR2 FYEKMQ (reference sequence). Deletions cut 0 bases from V and 5 bases from J, with 16 bases between. The CDR3 here is CASSLGSWGELETQYF. The covered CDR3 bases are TGTGCCAGCAGCTTAGGGTCTTGGGGGGAGCTGGAGACC.

On this clone itself: Read sequence stops 3 residues before the CDR3 end, and the germline J gene provides the missing end. V usage is TRBV6-2 or TRBV6-3 and J usage is TRBJ2-7, with 9 bases that match TRBD1. Germline V CDR1 and CDR2: MNHEY, SVGEGT. Trimming cost V 6 bases and J 3 bases; bases outside gene matches: 3. The CDR3 is made up of 13 amino acids. The CDR3: CASRPGQGYEQYF. CDR3 DNA (partial): TGTGCCAGCAGGCCGGGACAGGGCTACGAG.

Concerning this clone: With the read ending 3 residues before the CDR3 end, the germline J gene is used to fill in that end. This chain joins TRBV12-3 or TRBV12-4 and TRBJ2-1, with no clear D. V was clipped by 5 bases and J by 9 bases, with 11 bases between them. The CDR3 has 12 residues. The CDR3 spells CASSPWAGEQFF. The DNA read from the CDR3 is TGTGCCAGCAGTCCGTGGGCTGGTGAG.

This clone shows up as medium-sized by frequency. The read comes to an end 3 residues before the CDR3 does, leaving the germline J gene to fill in the end. The chain recombines TRBV6-2 or TRBV6-3 with TRBJ2-7, with D perhaps TRBD1 (5 bases). V was shortened by 4 bases and J by 5 bases, with 15 bases between the two germline ends. Per the germline V gene, CDR1 is MNHEY and CDR2 is SVGEGT. This CDR3 contains 14 residues. CDR3 sequence reads: CASSWSQGGHEQYF. The sequenced part of the CDR3 DNA is TGTGCCAGCAGTTGGAGCCAGGGCGGCCACGAG.

Comment on this clone: The CDR3 goes on 3 residues after the read ends, and that part is filled in from the germline J gene. This chain joins TRBV6-2 or TRBV6-3 and TRBJ2-7, with D tentatively TRBD2 (5 bases). CDR1 and CDR2 from the germline V gene are MNHEY and SVGEGT. The CDR3 length is 13 residues. V shed 6 bases and J shed 4 bases, with 13 bases lying between them. The CDR3 bases that were read are TGTGCCAGCAGCTCGGACTTAGCTTACGAG. Translated: CASSSDLAYE. The whole CDR3 is CASSSDLAYEQYF.

A note on this clone: The CDR3 extends 3 residues past the end of the read, so its final part is completed from the germline J gene. This chain joins TRBV7-3 and TRBJ2-3, with TRBD1 as a possible D gene (6 bases). This CDR3 has 13 residues. The germline V gene encodes CDR1 SGHTA and CDR2 FQGTGA. Partial CDR3 DNA: TGTGCCAGCAGCCACAGGGTCGAGGAGACG. It specifies CASSHRVEET. In full, the CDR3 reads CASSHRVEETQYF.

Turning to this clone: The CDR3 extends 3 residues past the end of the read, so its final part is completed from the germline J gene. This sequence joins TRBV18 and TRBJ1-2, with 9 bases lining up with TRBD1. The CDR3 length is 14 residues. Trimming took 0 bases from V and 7 from J; bases not matched to a gene: 3. From germline, CDR1 is KGHSH and CDR2 LQKENI. The CDR3 here is CASSPPTGGSGYTF. The covered CDR3 bases are TGTGCCAGCTCACCACCTACAGGGGGCAGTGGC. The whole variable domain, remainder taken from reference TRBV18 and TRBJ1-2, is NAGVMQNPRHLVRRRGQEARLRCSPMKGHSHVYWYRQLPEEGLKFMVYLQKENIIDESGMPKERFSAEFPKEGPSILRIQQVVRGDSAAYFCASSPPTGGSGYTFGSGTRLTVV.

Note on this clone: Read sequence stops 3 residues before the CDR3 end, and the germline J gene provides the missing end. This chain links TRBV7-9 with TRBJ2-5; TRBD1 aligns across 7 bases. This CDR3 is built from 15 residues. Germline values: CDR1 SEHNR, CDR2 FQNEAQ (reference sequence). Germline trimming cut 1 base from V and 1 base from J; bases unmatched to any gene: 3. The CDR3: CASSLGTGFQETQYF. CDR3 DNA, as far as it was read: TGTGCCAGCAGCTTAGGGACAGGATTCCAAGAGACC. Drawing the rest from reference TRBV7-9 and TRBJ2-5, the complete variable domain is DTGVSQNPRHKITKRGQNVTFRCDPISEHNRLYWYRQTLGQGPEFLTYFQNEAQLEKSRLLSDRFSAERPKGSFSTLEIQRTEQGDSAMYLCASSLGTGFQETQYFGPGTRLLVL.

For this clone: The read stops 3 residues short of the end of the CDR3; the missing end is completed from the germline J gene. The gene calls are TRBV20-1 and TRBJ2-1; weak D call: TRBD2 (5 bases). The CDR3 covers 14 residues. Trimming left V 5 bases short and J 4 bases short, with 15 bases between. In germline, CDR1 is DFQATT, CDR2 SNEGSKA (reference sequence). The chain's CDR3 is CSAAHTGDYNEQFF. The CDR3 DNA, read in part, is TGCAGTGCTGCCCACACCGGGGATTACAATGAG.

As regards this clone: The CDR3 end falls 3 residues outside the read, so it is completed with the germline J gene. The rearrangement uses TRBV2 and TRBJ2-6; the match to TRBD2 covers 10 bases. The CDR3 spans 17 residues. Germline V gene sequence: CDR1 SNHLY, CDR2 FYNNEI. V trimming: 5 bases; J trimming: 12 bases; junction bases outside the gene matches: 16. The part of the CDR3 DNA that was read is TGTGCCAGCAGTTTACCTTCCCTAGCGGGAGAGAGCGGCGTC. Its protein product is CASSLPSLAGESGV. The whole CDR3 is CASSLPSLAGESGVLTF.

About this clone: The sequenced fragment ends 3 residues before the CDR3 boundary, so the rest is inferred from the germline J gene. The sample carries other DNA sequences with the same CDR3. This chain uses TRBV18 with TRBJ1-2; D remains ambiguous. Germline values: CDR1 KGHSH, CDR2 LQKENI. This CDR3 spans 11 amino acids. CDR3 protein: CASSLSYDYTF. The part of the CDR3 DNA that was read is TGTGCCAGCTCCCTCTCCTACGAC.

With respect to this clone: The CDR3 end is not reached by the read, which stops 3 residues before it; the germline J gene fills it in. V is TRBV20-1 and J is TRBJ2-5; 8 bases agree with TRBD1. V was clipped by 7 bases and J by 3 bases; unmatched bases: 13. This CDR3 comprises 15 residues. CDR1 is DFQATT, CDR2 SNEGSKA, per germline (reference sequence). CDR3 bases read: TGCAGTGTCCCGAGGCAGGGGGCCTGGGAAGAGACC. Residues: CSVPRQGAWEET. The entire CDR3 protein is CSVPRQGAWEETQYF.

Details on this clone: Read data end 3 residues before the CDR3 end; the end is taken from the germline J gene. The rearrangement uses TRBV2 and TRBJ2-2, with D possibly TRBD1 on 5 matching bases. With 5 bases removed from V and 2 bases from J, the gap between germline ends came to 9 bases. Germline V gene lookup returns CDR1 SNHLY and CDR2 FYNNEI. This CDR3 is 14 amino acids long. CDR3 sequence: CASSTGHNTGELFF. CDR3 DNA (partial): TGTGCCAGCAGTACCGGACACAACACCGGGGAG.